Listed below are T cell receptor beta chains from one sample, sequenced in a study of shared T cell receptors in the human thymus. Here immunoSEQ multiplex PCR was the method, and the copy in TCRdb shows in-frame clones only, minus some. The table includes roughly 710,000 clones, roughly 85% detected once. The data were also submitted as part of a second study, on human thymus T cells.

The specimen was thymocytes. The receptors were sampled from a girl in the first two years of life with a congenital heart defect. Both conserved end residues are part of each CDR3. Fields, in order: CDR3 length, J gene, V gene, CDR3 protein.

16	TRBJ2-1	TRBV4-1	CASSQATRDLYNEQFF
15	TRBJ2-7	TRBV18	CASSPPNRDPYEQYF
18	TRBJ2-7	TRBV6-1	CASSEVRGTARRLYEQYF
13	TRBJ1-5	TRBV5-1	CASSWRGGQPQHF
12	TRBJ1-1	TRBV10-3	CATTQGGAEAFF
17	TRBJ1-4	TRBV9	CASSVASWTDSNEKLFF
15	TRBJ2-7	TRBV4-1	CASSQAGGYSYEQYF
10	TRBJ2-5	TRBV20-1	CSADPGTQYF
17	TRBJ1-1	TRBV19	CASSKATLGHGNTEAFF
13	TRBJ1-5	TRBV4-3	CASSQVFRGPQHF
13	TRBJ2-5	TRBV6-1	CASIGRAGGTQYF
15	TRBJ1-1	TRBV7-2	CASSLGAGVYTEAFF
16	TRBJ1-1	TRBV5-4	CASNSEPGGWGTEAFF
16	TRBJ2-2	TRBV5-1	CASSRDRGRGAGELFF
13	TRBJ1-1	TRBV5-4	CASSANRGGEAFF
14	TRBJ1-2	TRBV9	CASSPSGSGIGYTF
14	TRBJ1-1	TRBV7-9	CASSFVGGNTEAFF
15	TRBJ1-1	TRBV15	CATSRDLTGSTEAFF
15	TRBJ1-2	TRBV10-2	CASSSNRVPRYGYTF
13	TRBJ1-1	TRBV28	CASGIGRVLGAFF
19	TRBJ2-1	TRBV9	CASSVDGGAAVWTYNEQFF
15	TRBJ2-5	TRBV5-4	CASSLGQARVETQYF
14	TRBJ1-2	TRBV19	CASKAWGTSDGYTF
19	TRBJ2-3	TRBV4-2	CASSLRKLAGGSDTDTQYF
20	TRBJ2-2	TRBV7-3	CASSPTYEPEDRVNTGELFF
15	TRBJ1-5	TRBV19	CASSIGQGFWQPQHF
15	TRBJ2-7	TRBV10-3	CAISESGGSEHEQYF
16	TRBJ1-6	TRBV5-6	CASSLEGGTDYSPLHF
16	TRBJ1-2	TRBV28	CASSFQGRTGGSGYTF
15	TRBJ2-5	TRBV7-9	CASSFRDRGPETQYF
18	TRBJ2-5	TRBV4-1	CASSQLWDSGGSRETQYF
14	TRBJ2-7	TRBV6-6	CASSYSSSNGEQYF
13	TRBJ1-5	TRBV2	CASSDFFGQPQHF
12	TRBJ1-2	TRBV28	CASSTRDRGITF
14	TRBJ1-5	TRBV7-8	CASSFGVGSQPQHF
15	TRBJ1-1	TRBV5-1	CASSLVGGVGTEAFF
18	TRBJ2-1	TRBV4-3	CASSQEYVLGQDFNEQFF
13	TRBJ2-3	TRBV19	CATETGGTDTQYF
17	TRBJ1-6	TRBV10-3	CAIRGKPRDRDNSPLHF